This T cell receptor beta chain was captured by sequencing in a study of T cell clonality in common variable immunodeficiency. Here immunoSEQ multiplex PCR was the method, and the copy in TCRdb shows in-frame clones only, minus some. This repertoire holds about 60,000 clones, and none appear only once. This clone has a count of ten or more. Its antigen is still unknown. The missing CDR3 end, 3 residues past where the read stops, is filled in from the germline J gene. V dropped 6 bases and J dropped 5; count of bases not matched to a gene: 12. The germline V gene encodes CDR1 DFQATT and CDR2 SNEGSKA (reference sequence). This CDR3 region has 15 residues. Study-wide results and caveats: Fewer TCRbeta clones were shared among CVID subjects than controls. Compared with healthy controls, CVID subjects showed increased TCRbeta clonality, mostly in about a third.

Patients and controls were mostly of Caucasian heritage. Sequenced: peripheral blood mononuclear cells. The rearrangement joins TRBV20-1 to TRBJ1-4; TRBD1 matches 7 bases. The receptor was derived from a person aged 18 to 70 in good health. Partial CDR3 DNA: TGCAGTGCCCCCGGAGGGGGACAGCTCAATGAAAAA. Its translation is CSAPGGGQLNEK. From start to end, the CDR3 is CSAPGGGQLNEKLFF.